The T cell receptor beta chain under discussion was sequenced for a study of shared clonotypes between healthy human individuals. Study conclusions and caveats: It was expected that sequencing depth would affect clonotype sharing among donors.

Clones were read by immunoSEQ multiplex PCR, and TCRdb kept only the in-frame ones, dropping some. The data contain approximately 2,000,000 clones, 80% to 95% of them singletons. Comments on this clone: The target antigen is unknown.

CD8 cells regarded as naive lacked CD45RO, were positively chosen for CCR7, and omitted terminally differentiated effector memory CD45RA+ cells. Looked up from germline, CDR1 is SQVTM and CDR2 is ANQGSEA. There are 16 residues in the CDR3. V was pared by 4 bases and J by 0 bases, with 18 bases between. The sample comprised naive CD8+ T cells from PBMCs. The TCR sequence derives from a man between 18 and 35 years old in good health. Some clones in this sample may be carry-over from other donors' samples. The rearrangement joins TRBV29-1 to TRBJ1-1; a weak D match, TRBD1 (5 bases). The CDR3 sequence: CSVVGRDGYMNTEAFF. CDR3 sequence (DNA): TGCAGCGTTGTTGGAAGGGACGGGTACATGAACACTGAAGCTTTCTTT.